This T cell receptor beta chain was captured by sequencing in a study of blood T cell repertoires in COVID-19. Overall study: In each case, the material was cDNA or gDNA derived from T cells, B-cell-depleted T cells, or PBMCs.

The CDR3 runs to 14 residues. In germline, CDR1 is LNHDA, CDR2 SQIVND (reference sequence). The V and J ends lost 7 bases and 0 bases respectively, with 12 bases between them. Under the authors' procedure: Reference gene primer amplification gave estimated nucleated cell counts. Assay: immunoSEQ multiplex PCR; the TCRdb copy retains only in-frame clones and omits some. V, J and clone size were drawn from that table, and D and trimming were deduced from the DNA. The table records about 250,000 clones, approximately 89% of them present only once. This clone has more than one count but fewer than ten. The gene calls are TRBV19 and TRBJ1-1; D remains unclear. The material sequenced was peripheral blood. The clonotype originates from a woman between 55 and 75 years old who had recovered from COVID-19. CDR3 protein: CASNSVTMNTEAFF. The CDR3 DNA follows: TGTGCCAGTAATTCAGTCACTATGAACACTGAAGCTTTCTTT.